This TCR beta chain stems from a study of preoperative IRX-2 immunotherapy in early breast cancer. The treatment is: preoperative locoregional IRX-2 cytokine immunotherapy. Preoperative locoregional IRX-2 cytokine immunotherapy was tested in the phase Ib source study. This table comes from immunoSEQ multiplex PCR, and its TCRdb copy is limited to in-frame clones, with some not included. The table shows about 38,000 clones, with 82% occurring only once. This clone was observed once. The input for sequencing was lymph node tissue, taken after IRX-2 immunotherapy. The receptor was isolated from a human donor with breast cancer.

In DNA form, the CDR3 reads TGTGCCAGCAGTAAGGAGAGAGTGAACACTGAAGCTTTCTTT. Translation: CASSKERVNTEAFF. The genes are TRBV6-8 and TRBJ1-1; D is unresolved. The V and J ends lost 5 bases and 0 bases respectively, with 10 bases between them. Germline-derived CDR1 and CDR2 are MNHGY and SAAAGT. This CDR3 comprises 14 residues.